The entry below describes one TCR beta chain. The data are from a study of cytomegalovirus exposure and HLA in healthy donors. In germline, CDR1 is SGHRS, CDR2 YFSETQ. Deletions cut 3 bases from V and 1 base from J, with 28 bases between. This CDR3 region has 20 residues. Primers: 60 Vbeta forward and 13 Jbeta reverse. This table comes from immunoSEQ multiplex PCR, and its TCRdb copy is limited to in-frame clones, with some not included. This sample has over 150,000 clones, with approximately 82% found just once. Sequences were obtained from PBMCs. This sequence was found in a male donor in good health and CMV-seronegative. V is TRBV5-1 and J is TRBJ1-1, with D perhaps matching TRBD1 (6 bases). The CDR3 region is CASSYWGPVQGLIGNTEAFF. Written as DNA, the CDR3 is TGCGCCAGCAGCTACTGGGGACCGGTACAGGGTCTAATCGGGAACACTGAAGCTTTCTTT.